The rows below give T cell receptor beta chains drawn from one sample of a study of blood T cell repertoires in COVID-19. Sequenced by immunoSEQ multiplex PCR; TCRdb stores in-frame clones only, minus some. The sample lists 210,000 or so clones, roughly nine tenths occurring once. Sample: peripheral blood. The receptors shown here come from a man aged 35-49 years with active or convalescent COVID-19. CDR3s include the opening cysteine and the closing phenylalanine or tryptophan. D genes are given only for firm matches.

>TRBJ2-2|TRBV30|TRBD2
TGTGCCTCAACACTAGCGGGAGGGGACACCGGGGAGCTGTTTTTT
CASTLAGGDTGELFF
>TRBJ1-1|TRBV3-1/TRBV3-2|NA
TGTGCCAGCAGCCAAGGCGAGAGCATGAACACTGAAGCTTTCTTT
CASSQGESMNTEAFF
>TRBJ2-5|TRBV2|NA
TGTGCCAGCATGTTGGAGGAGACCCAGTACTTC
CASMLEETQYF
>TRBJ2-7|TRBV11-3|TRBD2
TGTGCCAGCAGCTTAGGAGGACTAGCGGGCCGCTCCTACGAGCAGTACTTC
CASSLGGLAGRSYEQYF
>TRBJ1-2|TRBV5-1|TRBD1
TGCGCCAGCAGCTTGGAAGTGACAGGGGATGATGGCTACACCTTC
CASSLEVTGDDGYTF
>TRBJ1-3|TRBV19|TRBD1
TGTGCCACAGAACAGGGGGCGGCTGGAAACACCATATATTTT
CATEQGAAGNTIYF
>TRBJ2-1|TRBV19|NA
TGTGCCAGTAGTAGCGGTACGAGCTCCTACAATGAGCAGTTCTTC
CASSSGTSSYNEQFF
>TRBJ2-3|TRBV5-1|NA
TGCGCCAGCAGAGCGAGCGGCCGCCCCACAGATACGCAGTATTTT
CASRASGRPTDTQYF
>TRBJ1-1|TRBV11-2|NA
TGTGCCAGCAGCTGGGCAGGGGAAGGCTTCACTGAAGCTTTCTTT
CASSWAGEGFTEAFF
>TRBJ2-2|TRBV9|NA
TGTGCCAGCAGCCACAACGTAAACACCGGGGAGCTGTTTTTT
CASSHNVNTGELFF
>TRBJ2-1|TRBV9|NA
TGTGCCAGCAGCGTAGGTCCTGTCTACAATGAGCAGTTCTTC
CASSVGPVYNEQFF